These T cell receptor beta chains were read from a single sample in a study of T cell responses to AZD1222 COVID-19 vaccine. Data came from immunoSEQ multiplex PCR; TCRdb stores just in-frame clones and leaves some out. Counted here are approximately 190,000 clones, under 95% occurring once; the ten biggest clones make up approximately 0.98%. The sample consisted of peripheral blood, taken on day 0 of AZD1222 vaccination. The receptors originated from an adult in good health. Both conserved end residues are part of each CDR3. D genes are given only for firm matches. Expanded clones are given a class, and other clones once, few, many or no size at all.

clone_size j_call v_call d_call cdr3_aa cdr3_nt
- TRBJ1-2 TRBV4-2 TRBD1 CASSPAQGADGYTF TGTGCCAGCAGCCCGGCCCAGGGGGCGGATGGCTACACCTTC
- TRBJ1-5 TRBV10-3 - CAISDNHAGNQPQHF TGTGCCATCAGCGACAACCACGCAGGCAATCAGCCCCAGCATTTT
- TRBJ2-1 TRBV5-6 - CASSLGAAPSGNEQFF TGTGCCAGCAGCTTGGGCGCCGCACCATCCGGCAATGAGCAGTTCTTC
- TRBJ2-7 TRBV7-2 TRBD2 CASSLGPAGGREQYF TGTGCCAGCAGCTTAGGTCCAGCGGGAGGGCGAGAGCAGTACTTC
- TRBJ2-3 TRBV5-1 TRBD2 CASSYQTSASTDTQYF TGCGCCAGCAGCTACCAGACTAGCGCTAGCACAGATACGCAGTATTTT
- TRBJ1-1 TRBV28 - CASSLEQTGNTEAFF TGTGCCAGCAGTCTAGAGCAAACAGGGAACACTGAAGCTTTCTTT
- TRBJ1-6 TRBV5-1 - CASSLAANSPLHF TGCGCCAGCAGCTTGGCCGCCAATTCACCCCTCCACTTT
few TRBJ2-5 TRBV19 - CASSIEGSGETQYF TGTGCCAGTAGTATTGAGGGGAGCGGGGAGACCCAGTACTTC
- TRBJ1-6 TRBV5-1 - CASSLTGAPLNSPLHF TGCGCCAGCAGCTTGACCGGGGCTCCTTTGAATTCACCCCTCCACTTT
- TRBJ1-2 TRBV3-1/TRBV3-2 - CASSQPGAATNYGYTF TGTGCCAGCAGCCAACCGGGCGCAGCGACTAACTATGGCTACACCTTC
- TRBJ2-3 TRBV10-1 - CASSRVWRTSTDTQYF TGCGCCAGCAGTAGAGTTTGGCGGACTAGCACAGATACGCAGTATTTT
- TRBJ2-5 TRBV2 TRBD2 CASTPSGALEETQYF TGTGCCAGCACCCCTAGCGGGGCCCTTGAAGAGACCCAGTACTTC
- TRBJ2-7 TRBV7-3 TRBD2 CASRYPGLAGTYEQYF TGTGCCAGCAGATACCCGGGACTAGCGGGAACCTACGAGCAGTACTTC
- TRBJ2-2 TRBV7-2 - CASSLRGPQGAGELFF TGTGCCAGCAGCTTACGGGGTCCCCAGGGCGCCGGGGAGCTGTTTTTT
- TRBJ2-3 TRBV10-1 - CASSAGDTDTQYF TGCGCCAGCAGTGCGGGGGACACAGATACGCAGTATTTT
once TRBJ2-7 TRBV28 - CASSFPIPTSLTLYEQYF TGTGCCAGCAGTTTCCCAATCCCGACTAGTCTTACACTTTACGAGCAGTACTTC
once TRBJ2-3 TRBV7-9 TRBD2 CASSLVLAGGRNTDTQYF TGTGCCAGCAGCTTAGTACTAGCGGGGGGCAGAAACACAGATACGCAGTATTTT
- TRBJ2-7 TRBV4-2 - CASSQDIGTTSYEQYF TGTGCCAGCAGCCAAGATATAGGGACAACTTCCTACGAGCAGTACTTC
once TRBJ2-5 TRBV28 - CASSFFLGGLETQYF TGTGCCAGCAGTTTTTTTCTAGGGGGTTTAGAGACCCAGTACTTC
- TRBJ1-5 TRBV9 - CASSVGGQSQPQHF TGTGCCAGCAGCGTAGGGGGGCAGAGTCAGCCCCAGCATTTT
- TRBJ2-1 TRBV29-1 TRBD2 CSAARGSGRDEQFF TGCAGCGCTGCCCGGGGTAGCGGGAGGGATGAGCAGTTCTTC
- TRBJ1-5 TRBV10-2 - CASSEGSSNQPQHF TGCGCCAGCAGTGAAGGGAGTAGCAATCAGCCCCAGCATTTT
- TRBJ1-3 TRBV7-9 - CASSLGEGNTIYF TGTGCCAGCAGCTTAGGAGAGGGAAACACCATATATTTT
- TRBJ2-3 TRBV10-3 - CAISAPRDVSTDTQYF TGTGCCATCAGTGCGCCGCGGGACGTAAGCACAGATACGCAGTATTTT
- TRBJ2-5 TRBV20-1 - CSAQGKETQYF TGCAGTGCTCAAGGGAAGGAGACCCAGTACTTC
- TRBJ1-2 TRBV29-1 - CSVESQQINYGYTF TGCAGCGTTGAGAGTCAGCAGATCAACTATGGCTACACCTTC
- TRBJ1-1 TRBV7-9 - CASSLAGTTAVEAFF TGTGCCAGCAGCTTAGCAGGGACAACGGCAGTTGAAGCTTTCTTT
- TRBJ2-2 TRBV4-2 TRBD1 CASSPDRGLLGTGELFF TGTGCCAGCAGCCCGGACAGGGGGCTTTTAGGCACCGGGGAGCTGTTTTTT
- TRBJ1-2 TRBV9 TRBD1 CASSADRAVRGDYTF TGTGCCAGCAGCGCCGACAGGGCCGTACGCGGTGACTACACCTTC
- TRBJ1-1 TRBV7-2 - CASSLLGLNTEAFF TGTGCCAGCAGCTTATTGGGACTCAACACTGAAGCTTTCTTT
- TRBJ2-1 TRBV6-5 - CASSYSRNEQFF TGTGCCAGCAGTTACTCGCGGAATGAGCAGTTCTTC
- TRBJ1-6 TRBV28 - CASTPSPGLAEGSPLHF TGTGCCAGCACTCCTTCTCCGGGTTTAGCGGAAGGATCACCCCTCCACTTT
- TRBJ2-6 TRBV28 - CASSLVGLPGANVLTF TGTGCCAGCAGTCTAGTCGGACTCCCTGGGGCCAACGTCCTGACTTTC
- TRBJ1-1 TRBV19 TRBD1 CASSRQGSGTEAFF TGTGCCAGCTCCCGACAGGGGTCGGGCACTGAAGCTTTCTTT
few TRBJ1-6 TRBV6-5 TRBD1 CASSPGTGFSPLHF TGTGCCAGCAGCCCCGGGACAGGGTTTTCACCCCTCCACTTT
- TRBJ1-2 TRBV19 TRBD1 CASGQDFNYGYTF TGTGCCAGTGGACAGGATTTTAACTATGGCTACACCTTC
- TRBJ2-3 TRBV27 - CASSLSISGVGGTDTQYF TGTGCCAGCAGTTTATCGATTTCGGGCGTAGGTGGCACAGATACGCAGTATTTT
- TRBJ2-5 TRBV7-8 - CASNRGLKETQYF TGTGCCAGCAATCGGGGGCTGAAAGAGACCCAGTACTTC
- TRBJ2-1 TRBV4-2 TRBD1 CASSPVGTGPHEQFF TGTGCCAGCAGCCCCGTAGGGACAGGGCCCCATGAGCAGTTCTTC
- TRBJ1-5 TRBV15 TRBD1 CATGTGYSNQPQHF TGTGCCACCGGGACAGGTTATAGCAATCAGCCCCAGCATTTT
- TRBJ1-2 TRBV5-8 - CASSLLPGRDGYGYTF TGTGCCAGCAGCTTGTTGCCCGGGAGAGATGGTTATGGCTACACCTTC
- TRBJ1-6 TRBV3-1/TRBV3-2 - CASSQVGNSPLHF TGTGCCAGCAGCCAAGTAGGGAATTCACCCCTCCACTTT
- TRBJ2-7 TRBV5-8 - CASSLTDYEQYF TGTGCCAGCAGCTTGACCGACTACGAGCAGTACTTC
- TRBJ1-2 TRBV6-2/TRBV6-3 - CASSYSGRVNYGYTF TGTGCCAGCAGTTACTCCGGCAGGGTTAACTATGGCTACACCTTC
- TRBJ2-7 TRBV18 TRBD2 CASSKRRETYEQYF TGTGCCAGCTCGAAGAGGCGGGAGACCTACGAGCAGTACTTC
- TRBJ2-1 TRBV2 TRBD2 CASSAWTSGSNEQFF TGTGCCAGCAGTGCTTGGACTAGCGGGAGCAATGAGCAGTTCTTC
- TRBJ2-1 TRBV18 TRBD2 CASSPPSGGAGNEQFF TGTGCCAGCTCACCCCCTAGCGGGGGGGCAGGCAATGAGCAGTTCTTC
- TRBJ2-1 TRBV14 TRBD2 CASSPTLLAVPNNEQFF TGTGCCAGCAGCCCGACTCTGCTAGCGGTCCCAAACAATGAGCAGTTCTTC
- TRBJ2-5 TRBV6-5 TRBD2 CASGHGLAQETQYF TGTGCCAGCGGCCATGGACTAGCCCAAGAGACCCAGTACTTC
few TRBJ2-5 TRBV5-1 - CASSLRSGETQYF TGCGCCAGCAGCTTGCGTAGCGGAGAGACCCAGTACTTC
- TRBJ2-3 TRBV7-8 - CASSLQSLRNFRTDTQYF TGTGCCAGCAGCTTACAATCTTTAAGAAACTTCCGCACAGATACGCAGTATTTT
few TRBJ2-7 TRBV6-5 - CASSSGVRHEQYF TGTGCCAGCAGTTCCGGGGTGCGGCACGAGCAGTACTTC
- TRBJ1-2 TRBV13 TRBD1 CASSLGLGTGDGYGYTF TGTGCCAGCAGCTTAGGCCTAGGGACAGGGGATGGCTATGGCTACACCTTC